Each of the 20 T cell receptor beta chains below was sequenced from the same sample in a study of CD8+ T cells in alopecia areata. It was cDNA, reverse transcribed from extracted RNA, that served as the sequencing template. Sequenced by immunoSEQ multiplex PCR; TCRdb stores in-frame clones only, minus some. This sample has 150,000 to 200,000 clones; 60% occur once, and the top ten carry 1%. The treatment was: oral pan-JAK inhibitor, 5-10 mg twice daily. The sequencing used CD4+ T cells sorted from blood, collected at week 24, from a patient treated with tofacitinib. Receptors originate from a human donor with alopecia areata.

This sequence joins TRBV9 and TRBJ2-7; D is uncertain. Germline CDR1 and CDR2: SGDLS and YYNGEE. Between the trimmed V and J ends, which lost 2 bases and 2 bases, there was a span of 11 bases. CDR3 length equals 14 residues. The CDR3 region is CASSVMSLAYEQYF. The CDR3 DNA reads TGTGCCAGCAGCGTCATGAGTTTGGCCTACGAGCAGTACTTC. Supplemented by reference TRBV9 and TRBJ2-7, the full variable domain reads DSGVTQTPKHLITATGQRVTLRCSPRSGDLSVYWYQQSLDQGLQFLIQYYNGEERAKGNILERFSAQQFPDLHSELNLSSLELGDSALYFCASSVMSLAYEQYFGPGTRLTVT.

This clone was seen a handful of times. This sequence joins TRBV2 and TRBJ2-2; no definite D call. Germline V gene data show CDR1 as SNHLY and CDR2 as FYNNEI. With 6 bases removed from V and 3 bases from J, the gap between germline ends came to 5 bases. There are 12 residues in the CDR3. The CDR3 DNA sequence: TGTGCCAGCAGGATATACACCGGGGAGCTGTTTTTT. Protein sequence: CASRIYTGELFF.

This chain links TRBV30 with TRBJ1-1; D possibly corresponds to TRBD1 (6 bases). Deletions cut 0 bases from V and 5 bases from J, with 25 bases between. Per the germline V gene, CDR1 is GTSNPN and CDR2 is SVGIG (reference sequence). This CDR3 comprises 18 residues. CDR3 in amino acids: CAWSVRGIPRGARTEAFF. The DNA for the CDR3 is TGTGCCTGGAGTGTACGAGGAATTCCTCGGGGGGCAAGGACTGAAGCTTTCTTT.

This rearrangement joins TRBV30 to TRBJ1-3; 8 bases are shared with TRBD1. Germline CDR1 and CDR2: GTSNPN and SVGIG (reference sequence). This CDR3 has 14 residues. The junction had 2 bases not matched to a gene; V was cut back by 3 bases and J by 1 base. For the CDR3, the DNA is TGTGCCTGGAGGGGACAGGCGTCTGGAAACACCATATATTTT. It is translated as CAWRGQASGNTIYF. The variable domain in full, completed from reference TRBV30 and TRBJ1-3, reads SQTIHQWPATLVQPVGSPLSLECTVEGTSNPNLYWYRQAAGRGLQLLFYSVGIGQISSEVPQNLSASRPQDRQFILSSKKLLLSDSGFYLCAWRGQASGNTIYFGEGSWLTVV.

This clone was observed a few times. V and J are TRBV5-1 and TRBJ1-1; no clear D. Germline V gives CDR1 SGHRS, CDR2 YFSETQ. This CDR3 has 17 residues. Trimming left V 0 bases short and J 10 bases short, with 25 bases between. CDR3 amino acids: CASSLASSGVSHAAAFF. DNA for the CDR3: TGCGCCAGCAGCTTGGCCTCGTCCGGAGTCAGCCACGCGGCAGCTTTCTTT.

The chain combines TRBV2 with TRBJ2-1, with D perhaps TRBD1 or TRBD2 (5 bases each). This CDR3 contains 12 residues. V lost 4 bases and J lost 9, with 10 bases in between. Germline V gene data show CDR1 as SNHLY and CDR2 as FYNNEI. The CDR3 DNA reads as TGTGCCAGCAGTGGGTTTGGGGGTGAGCAGTTCTTC. Translation gives CASSGFGGEQFF.

The chain has TRBV29-1 and TRBJ2-1, with D possibly called TRBD1 or TRBD2 (5 bases each). Trimming shortened V by 7 bases and J by 9 bases, and 25 bases separated the two germline ends. There are 15 residues in the CDR3. The V gene's germline CDR1 is SQVTM and CDR2 ANQGSEA. CDR3 sequence reads: CSGGSGLGFRGEQFF. DNA for the CDR3: TGCAGCGGGGGGTCAGGGTTAGGTTTTCGGGGTGAGCAGTTCTTC.

The chain combines TRBV25-1 with TRBJ2-1; D unclear. The germline V and J ends were trimmed by 3 bases and 4 bases, with 10 bases remaining between them. The CDR3 is made up of 14 amino acids. Germline CDR1 and CDR2: MGHDK and SYGVNS. Here the CDR3 reads CASSETIGYNEQFF. The CDR3 nucleotides read TGTGCCAGCAGTGAGACGATCGGATACAATGAGCAGTTCTTC. The full variable domain, with the rest looked up from reference TRBV25-1 and TRBJ2-1, is EADIYQTPRYLVIGTGKKITLECSQTMGHDKMYWYQQDPGMELHLIHYSYGVNSTEKGDLSSESTVSRIRTEHFPLTLESARPSHTSQYLCASSETIGYNEQFFGPGTRLTVL.

This clone was recorded once. The CDR3 loop reads CASSFDTGTGTIEQYF. In DNA, the CDR3 is TGTGCCAGCAGCTTCGATACCGGGACAGGGACCATCGAGCAGTACTTC. This chain connects TRBV7-9 to TRBJ2-7, with TRBD1 identical over 9 bases. The germline V gene has CDR1 SEHNR and CDR2 FQNEAQ (reference sequence). V trimming: 3 bases; J trimming: 6 bases; junction bases outside the gene matches: 12. CDR3 size: 16 residues.

The V and J genes are TRBV30 and TRBJ2-7; TRBD2 agrees at 8 bases. The ends lost 6 bases at V and 5 bases at J; junction bases unmatched: 6. The germline V gene encodes CDR1 GTSNPN and CDR2 SVGIG (reference sequence). CDR3 length: 12 amino acids. CDR3 sequence reads: CACKGLENEQYF. In DNA, the CDR3 is TGTGCCTGCAAGGGACTAGAGAACGAGCAGTACTTC.

This chain joins TRBV5-1 and TRBJ1-1; maybe TRBD1 (5 bases). The ends were cut back, 0 bases at V and 2 bases at J, with 11 bases in the middle. From germline, CDR1 is SGHRS and CDR2 YFSETQ. The CDR3 sequence is 15 residues long. The CDR3 DNA reads TGCGCCAGCAGCTTGGAGACAGAAGTTAACACTGAAGCTTTCTTT. Encoded protein: CASSLETEVNTEAFF.

The chain links TRBV28 to TRBJ1-1; D is possibly TRBD1 (5 bases). Germline V CDR1 and CDR2: MDHEN, SYDVKM. V lost 8 bases and J 2 bases, leaving 15 bases between the germline ends. CDR3 size: 14 residues. In DNA form, the CDR3 reads TGTGCCAGCGCGGGCGGGGCCTTAAACACTGAAGCTTTCTTT. Translating gives CASAGGALNTEAFF.

The rearrangement joins TRBV30 to TRBJ1-6, with D possibly TRBD1 on 6 matching bases. V was shortened by 4 bases and J by 10 bases, with 20 bases between the two germline ends. Germline CDR1 is GTSNPN and CDR2 is SVGIG (reference sequence). The CDR3 spans 15 residues. The DNA for the CDR3 is TGTGCCTGGACCCAATTGGACAGATCAAGGTCACCCCTCCACTTT. As protein: CAWTQLDRSRSPLHF.

The genes are TRBV5-1 and TRBJ1-2; no definite D call. Trimming left V 4 bases short and J 2 bases short, with 9 bases between. Germline V lookup: CDR1 SGHRS, CDR2 YFSETQ. This CDR3 has 13 residues. In DNA form, the CDR3 reads TGCGCCAGCAGCGTGACCGGGAACTATGGCTACACCTTC. This codes for CASSVTGNYGYTF.

This chain uses TRBV9 with TRBJ2-5; D is perhaps TRBD1 (6 bases). Trimming left V 3 bases short and J 5 bases short, with 17 bases between. The CDR3 spans 15 residues. CDR1 SGDLS and CDR2 YYNGEE come from the germline V gene. CDR3 sequence reads: CASSGNTGLGETQYF. The CDR3 bases are TGTGCCAGCAGCGGCAATACAGGGCTAGGGGAGACCCAGTACTTC.

The chain links TRBV18 to TRBJ2-7; D possibly corresponds to TRBD1 (5 bases). This CDR3 comprises 17 residues. CDR1 and CDR2 from the germline V gene are KGHSH and LQKENI. Deletions cut 0 bases from V and 2 bases from J, with 17 bases between. The CDR3 DNA reads as TGTGCCAGCTCACCACCTTGGAGCCAGGGAAGTGCCTACGAGCAGTACTTC. Residues: CASSPPWSQGSAYEQYF.

Only a few counts were recorded for this clone. This chain joins TRBV5-1 and TRBJ1-2; 8 nucleotides align to TRBD1. V was clipped by 1 base and J by 5 bases; unmatched bases: 13. This CDR3 has 17 amino acids. The germline V gene encodes CDR1 SGHRS and CDR2 YFSETQ. The CDR3 DNA is TGCGCCAGCAGCTTGATCGCAGGGGGCCTCGAGCTATATGGCTACACCTTC. Its translation: CASSLIAGGLELYGYTF.

This chain joins TRBV7-2 and TRBJ2-1; 9 bases agree with TRBD2. CDR1 is SGHTA, CDR2 FQGNSA, per germline. Unmatched junction bases numbered 8, after V lost 2 bases and J lost 0 bases. The CDR3 loop spans 18 amino acids. DNA of the CDR3: TGTGCCAGCAGCTTACGTTCTAGCGGGGCTAGCTCCTACAATGAGCAGTTCTTC. This translates into CASSLRSSGASSYNEQFF.

The chain recombines TRBV19 with TRBJ2-1; 7 bases agree with TRBD1. Germline V gene data show CDR1 as LNHDA and CDR2 as SQIVND (reference sequence). The junction had 16 bases not matched to a gene; V was cut back by 10 bases and J by 7 bases. CDR3 size: 15 residues. CDR3 protein: CATVSWRQGVNEQFF. The CDR3 coding sequence is TGTGCCACCGTGTCGTGGAGACAGGGCGTTAATGAGCAGTTCTTC.

V usage is TRBV23-1 and J usage is TRBJ2-7; no clear D gene. TRBV23-1 carries the ORF label, with uncertain function. The CDR3 runs 13 residues. V dropped 8 bases and J dropped 3 bases, with 14 bases sitting between them. Here the CDR3 reads CASPSSEDYEQYF. CDR3 in DNA: TGCGCCAGCCCCAGCAGTGAGGACTACGAGCAGTACTTC.